A selection of T cell receptor beta chains follows, all from one sample in a study of blood T cells in healthy people across ages. TCRdb analysed the 5' RACE reads with MiXCR anew, one entry per CDR3 protein. The sample has fewer than 700,000 distinct CDR3 sequences, around 38% seen once. The sequenced sample consisted of blood. The source is a man older than 75 in good health. The CDR3 runs from the conserved cysteine through the conserved F or W. The D gene is left open where the match is weak. Part of the rows lack a size; the others show once, few, many or a class for expanded clones.

V gene	J gene	clone size	D gene	CDR3 DNA	CDR3 protein
TRBV4-2	TRBJ2-7	many	.	TGTGCCAGCAGCCAAGATTACAGGGCCGGCGACGAGCAGTACTTC	CASSQDYRAGDEQYF
TRBV20-1	TRBJ1-4	few	.	TGCAGTGCTAGAGATCAAGTTGAAAAACTGTTTTTT	CSARDQVEKLFF
TRBV7-2	TRBJ1-5	.	.	TGTGCCAGCAGCTTAGTAAGGGGTCTAGGGCAGCCCCAGCATTTT	CASSLVRGLGQPQHF
TRBV6-6	TRBJ1-2	.	.	TGTGCCAGCAGCTTGGATGCAAGAGCCTATGGCTACACCTTC	CASSLDARAYGYTF
TRBV28	TRBJ2-1	few	TRBD2	TGTGCCAGCAGGGTGACTAGCGGGAAGGGCAATGAGCAGTTCTTC	CASRVTSGKGNEQFF
TRBV7-9	TRBJ2-7	many	TRBD1	TGTGCCAGCAGCCGGACAGGGTCTGGGGAGCAGTACTTC	CASSRTGSGEQYF
TRBV3-1	TRBJ2-3	many	.	TGTGCCAGCAGCCAATTAGGTTCTAGCACAGATACGCAGTATTTT	CASSQLGSSTDTQYF
TRBV7-3	TRBJ2-3	few	TRBD2	TGTGCCAGCAGTACTGCACCTAGCGGGGGCATCGGCGGGGATACGCAGTATTTT	CASSTAPSGGIGGDTQYF
TRBV7-2	TRBJ2-3	.	.	TGTGCCAGCAGCCCCCCGACTGGGGGAGTTTACGGAGATACGCGGTATTTT	CASSPPTGGVYGDTRYF
TRBV27	TRBJ1-2	few	TRBD1	TGTGCCAGCAGTTTTCAGGGGGCTAACGGCTACACCTTC	CASSFQGANGYTF
TRBV11-2	TRBJ2-1	.	.	TGTGCCAGCAGCTTGGGGGGACACCAGGGGATGGATGAGCAGTTCTTC	CASSLGGHQGMDEQFF
TRBV5-6	TRBJ2-4	few	.	TGTGCCAGCAGCTCCCGGGACACCACGGACATTCAGTACTTC	CASSSRDTTDIQYF
TRBV10-2	TRBJ1-1	.	TRBD1	TGCGCCAGCAGTCAACAGGGGACCACTGAAGCTTTCTTT	CASSQQGTTEAFF
TRBV12-3/TRBV12-4	TRBJ1-6	once	TRBD1	TGTGCCAGCAGTTTAAGGGGGACAGGTGATTCACCCCTCCACTTT	CASSLRGTGDSPLHF
TRBV7-9	TRBJ1-3	.	.	TGTGCCAGCAGCGTTTACTCACGGGAGTGGGCAGCTCAATCTGGAAACACCATATATTTT	CASSVYSREWAAQSGNTIYF
TRBV9	TRBJ2-1	.	.	TGTGCCAGCAGCGTTACGTCCCAGGATAATGAGCAGTTCTTC	CASSVTSQDNEQFF
TRBV3-1	TRBJ2-4	many	.	TGTGCCAGCAGGAAACAGGCACTCTACCAAGCCAAAAACATTCAGTACTTC	CASRKQALYQAKNIQYF
TRBV18	TRBJ2-7	.	.	TGTGCCAGCGCACCGGGGACCTACGAGCAGTACTTC	CASAPGTYEQYF
TRBV7-8	TRBJ2-3	.	.	TGTGCCAGCAGCTTAGCAGCTACTAGAAGAGATACGCAGTATTTT	CASSLAATRRDTQYF
TRBV7-9	TRBJ1-6	.	.	TGTGCCAGCAGCTTAGGGCAGGGGTTTTATAATTCACCCCTCCACTTT	CASSLGQGFYNSPLHF
TRBV20-1	TRBJ2-5	.	TRBD1	TGCAGTGCTAGACCAGACAGGGGGGTTAGAGAGACCCAGTACTTC	CSARPDRGVRETQYF
TRBV10-3	TRBJ2-1	.	.	TGTGCCATCAAGGACTGGACTGACAATGAGCAGTTCTTC	CAIKDWTDNEQFF
TRBV18	TRBJ2-5	.	.	TGTGCCAGCTCACCGATCGGTCCCCCACAAGAGACCCAGTACTTC	CASSPIGPPQETQYF
TRBV24-1	TRBJ2-5	.	TRBD1	TGTGCCACCAGTGACCCCGGGACAGGGGAGGCCCAGTACTTC	CATSDPGTGEAQYF
TRBV5-5	TRBJ2-1	.	TRBD2	TGTGCCAGCAGCTTTTTCCAGCGGGAGTACAATGAGCAGTTCTTC	CASSFFQREYNEQFF
TRBV29-1	TRBJ2-3	few	.	TGCAGCGTTCCTCAGCGTTCTAGCACAGATACGCAGTATTTT	CSVPQRSSTDTQYF
TRBV6-5	TRBJ2-1	few	.	TGTGCCAGCAGTTACGGGAGGACAAGGGGTGAGCAGTTCTTC	CASSYGRTRGEQFF
TRBV6-1	TRBJ2-1	.	.	TGTGCCAGCAGTGAGGGCAGCTTTGGTGAGCAGTTCTTC	CASSEGSFGEQFF
TRBV7-2	TRBJ2-5	.	.	TGTGCCAGCAGCCGGTCGAGAGGCCAAGAGACCCAGTACTTC	CASSRSRGQETQYF
TRBV7-2	TRBJ2-2	.	TRBD2	TGTGCCAGCAGCTTAGCGGCGGGTACGGGGGGGTCCACCGGGGAGCTGTTTTTT	CASSLAAGTGGSTGELFF
TRBV14	TRBJ2-4	.	TRBD2	TGTGCCAGCAGCCATTTGGGCGGGGGACGGTACAATGAGCAGTACTTC	CASSHLGGGRYNEQYF
TRBV3-1	TRBJ2-5	few	TRBD1	TGTGCCAGCAGCCAAGCCTGGACAGGGAGAAGAGAGACCCAGTACTTC	CASSQAWTGRRETQYF
TRBV6-1	TRBJ2-5	.	.	TGTGCCAGCAGTGATTTGGGTAGTGGACTGACCCAGTACTTC	CASSDLGSGLTQYF
TRBV19	TRBJ2-5	.	.	TGTGCCAGTAGTAAGGCCAGTTGGGAGACCCAGTACTTC	CASSKASWETQYF
TRBV7-2	TRBJ2-7	few	TRBD2	TGTGCCAGCAGCTCCGCGGGACTAGCGGGATCCGAGCAGTACTTC	CASSSAGLAGSEQYF
TRBV12-3/TRBV12-4	TRBJ2-5	.	TRBD2	TGTGCCAGCAGGGGACTAGCGGGATTCCAAGAGACCCAGTACTTC	CASRGLAGFQETQYF
TRBV14	TRBJ1-1	.	.	TGTGCCAGCAGCCAATCCGAAACTGAAGCTTTCTTT	CASSQSETEAFF
TRBV11-2	TRBJ2-5	few	TRBD1	TGTGCCAGCAGCCCCCGTAGACAGGGGGGCCGAGAGACCCAGTACTTC	CASSPRRQGGRETQYF
TRBV6-6	TRBJ2-6	few	.	TGTGCCAGCAGTTCCACTTCTGGGGCCAACGTCCTGACTTTC	CASSSTSGANVLTF
TRBV6-4	TRBJ2-3	.	TRBD1	TGTGCCAGCAGTGTACGGCCTGTTGGGACAGGGACAGATACGCAGTATTTT	CASSVRPVGTGTDTQYF
TRBV7-2	TRBJ2-1	.	TRBD2	TGTGCCAGCAGCTTAGTGTTTAGCGGGGCCTCCCTGTACAATGAGCAGTTCTTC	CASSLVFSGASLYNEQFF
TRBV7-8	TRBJ2-3	few	.	TGTGCCAGCAGCCCGCAACAGGGCTTCAGCACAGATACGCAGTATTTT	CASSPQQGFSTDTQYF
TRBV12-3/TRBV12-4	TRBJ2-1	.	TRBD1	TGTGCTAGCAACCCACAGGGGGCACATGAGCAGTTCTTC	CASNPQGAHEQFF
TRBV29-1	TRBJ2-7	many	TRBD1	TGCAGCGTTGAGGTAGGACAGGGGGGAACCTACGAGCAGTACTTC	CSVEVGQGGTYEQYF
TRBV7-9	TRBJ2-7	.	TRBD2	TGTGCCAGCAGCCCCGCTCTGCGGGAGAATAGGAATGAGCAGTACTTC	CASSPALRENRNEQYF